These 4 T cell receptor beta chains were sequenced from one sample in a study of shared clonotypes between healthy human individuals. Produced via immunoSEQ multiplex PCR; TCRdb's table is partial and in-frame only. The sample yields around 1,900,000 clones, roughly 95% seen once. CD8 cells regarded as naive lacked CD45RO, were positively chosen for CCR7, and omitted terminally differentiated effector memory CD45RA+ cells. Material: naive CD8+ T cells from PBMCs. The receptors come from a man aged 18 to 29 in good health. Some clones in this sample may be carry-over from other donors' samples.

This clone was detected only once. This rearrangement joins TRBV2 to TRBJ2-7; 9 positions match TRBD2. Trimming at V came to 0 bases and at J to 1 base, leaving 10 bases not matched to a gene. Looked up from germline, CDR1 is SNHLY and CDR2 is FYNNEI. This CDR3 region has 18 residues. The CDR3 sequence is CASSEALWREGRSYEQYF. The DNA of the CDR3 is TGTGCCAGCAGTGAAGCATTGTGGCGGGAGGGCCGGTCCTACGAGCAGTACTTC. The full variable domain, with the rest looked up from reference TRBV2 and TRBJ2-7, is EPEVTQTPSHQVTQMGQEVILRCVPISNHLYFYWYRQILGQKVEFLVSFYNNEISEKSEIFDDQFSVERPDGSNFTLKIRSTKLEDSAMYFCASSEALWREGRSYEQYFGPGTRLTVT.

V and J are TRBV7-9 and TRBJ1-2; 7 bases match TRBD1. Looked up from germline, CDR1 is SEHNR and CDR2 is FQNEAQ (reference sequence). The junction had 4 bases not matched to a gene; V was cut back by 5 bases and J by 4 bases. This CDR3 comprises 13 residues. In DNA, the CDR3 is TGTGCCAGCAGCGAAGGGGGCGCCTATGGCTACACCTTC. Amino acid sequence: CASSEGGAYGYTF.

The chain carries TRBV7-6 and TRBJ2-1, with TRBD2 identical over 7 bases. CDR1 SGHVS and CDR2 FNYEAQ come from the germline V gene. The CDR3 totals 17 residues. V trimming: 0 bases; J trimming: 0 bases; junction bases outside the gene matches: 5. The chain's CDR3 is CASSLASRTSSYNEQFF. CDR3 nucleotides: TGTGCCAGCAGCTTAGCGTCGCGGACTAGCTCCTACAATGAGCAGTTCTTC.

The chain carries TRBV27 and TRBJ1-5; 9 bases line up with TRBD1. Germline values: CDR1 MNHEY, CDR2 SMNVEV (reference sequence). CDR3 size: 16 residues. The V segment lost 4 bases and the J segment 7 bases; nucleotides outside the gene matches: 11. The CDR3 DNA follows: TGTGCCAGCAGTTCCGGTCCGGGACAGGGAGGCCAGCCCCAGCATTTT. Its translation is CASSSGPGQGGQPQHF.